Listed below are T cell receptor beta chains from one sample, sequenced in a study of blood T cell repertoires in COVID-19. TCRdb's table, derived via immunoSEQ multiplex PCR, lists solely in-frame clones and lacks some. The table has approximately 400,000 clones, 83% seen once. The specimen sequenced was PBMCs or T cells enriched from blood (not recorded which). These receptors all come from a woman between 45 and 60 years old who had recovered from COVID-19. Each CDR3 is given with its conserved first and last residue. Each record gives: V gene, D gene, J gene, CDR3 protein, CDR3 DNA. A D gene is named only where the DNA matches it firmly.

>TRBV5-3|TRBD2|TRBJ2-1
CARRTTGLAGGPSYNEQFF
TGTGCCAGAAGGACCACCGGACTAGCGGGGGGGCCTTCCTACAATGAGCAGTTCTTC
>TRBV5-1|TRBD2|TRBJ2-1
CASSFGGSGSSYNEQFF
TGCGCCAGCAGCTTTGGGGGTAGCGGGAGCTCCTACAATGAGCAGTTCTTC
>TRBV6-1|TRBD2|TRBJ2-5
CASSPSGTKETQYF
TGTGCCAGCAGCCCGAGCGGGACCAAAGAGACCCAGTACTTC
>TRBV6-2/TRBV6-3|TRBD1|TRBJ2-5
CASSDLGTGETQYF
TGTGCCAGCAGTGACCTCGGGACAGGAGAGACCCAGTACTTC
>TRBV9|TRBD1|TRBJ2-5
CASSRTGTEETQYF
TGTGCCAGCAGCCGCACCGGGACAGAGGAGACCCAGTACTTC
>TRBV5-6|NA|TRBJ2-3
CASSSNRLGATDTQYF
TGTGCCAGCAGCTCGAATCGTCTGGGGGCCACAGATACGCAGTATTTT
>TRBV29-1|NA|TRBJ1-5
CSVIPPGKEAQHF
TGCAGCGTCATCCCCCCCGGTAAAGAGGCCCAGCATTTT
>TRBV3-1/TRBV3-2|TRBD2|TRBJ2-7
CASSQALAGGYEQYF
TGTGCCAGCAGCCAAGCACTAGCGGGAGGTTACGAGCAGTACTTC
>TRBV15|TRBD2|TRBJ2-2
CATSRETKAGANGELFF
TGTGCCACCAGCAGAGAGACGAAAGCGGGAGCTAACGGGGAGCTGTTTTTT
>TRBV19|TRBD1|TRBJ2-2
CASSIRQGFTGELFF
TGTGCCAGTAGTATACGACAGGGTTTCACCGGGGAGCTGTTTTTT
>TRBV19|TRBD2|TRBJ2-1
CASSTASGRGPNEQFF
TGTGCCAGTAGTACAGCTAGCGGGAGGGGCCCCAATGAGCAGTTCTTC
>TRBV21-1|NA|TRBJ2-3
CASSICASGSTDTQYF
TGTGCCAGCAGCATCTGCGCTAGCGGCAGCACAGATACGCAGTATTTT